This T cell receptor (beta chain) is from a study of cytomegalovirus exposure and HLA in healthy donors. PCR used 60 Vbeta primers and 13 Jbeta primers. Generated by immunoSEQ multiplex PCR, the TCRdb table keeps only in-frame clones and is missing some. The table lists around 150,000 clones, 55% to 80% of them singletons. Sequenced material: PBMCs. The clonotype was recovered from a woman aged 55-69 years in good health and CMV-seropositive.

The CDR3, as DNA: TGTGCCAGCAGCTTACATAAGACCCGGGACTTCCTACGGGAGCTGTTTTTT. This translates into CASSLHKTRDFLRELFF. V usage is TRBV11-2 and J usage is TRBJ2-2, with D possibly TRBD2 on 6 matching bases. With 2 bases removed from V and 9 bases from J, the gap between germline ends came to 22 bases. The V gene's germline CDR1 is SGHAT and CDR2 FQNNGV. The CDR3 has 17 residues.